This paragraph covers one T cell receptor (beta chain) sequence. This sample is drawn from a study of molecular identifiers for immune sequencing clone quantification. Each CDR3 protein gets one entry after TCRdb re-called the PCR reads with MiXCR. The sample includes under 650,000 distinct CDR3 sequences, nearly 20% seen only once; the top ten take around 0.86%. The CDR3 spans 14 residues. V was pared by 3 bases and J by 0 bases, with 8 bases between. CDR1 and CDR2 (germline): LGHNA, YSLEER. The TCR was taken from a human donor in good health. Some libraries in this study had Jurkat cell RNA spiked in. The material sequenced was naive CD8+ T cells from blood, with Jurkat cell RNA spiked in. Indicated subset: FACS-sorted CD8+CD4-CCR7+CD45RA+ naive T cells. The chain uses TRBV4-3 and TRBJ1-1; the D is unclear. The CDR3 coding sequence is TGCGCCAGCAGCCAGGGAATTATGAACACTGAAGCTTTCTTT. This translates into CASSQGIMNTEAFF.